A selection of T cell receptor beta chains follows, all from one sample in a study of blood T cell repertoires in COVID-19. The repertoire was sequenced with immunoSEQ multiplex PCR; TCRdb's copy has only in-frame clones and lacks some. The sample has 110,000 to 150,000 clones; 84% are singletons. Sequenced sample: PBMCs or T cells enriched from blood (not recorded which). Receptors originate from a woman younger than 30 who had been exposed to COVID-19. Both conserved end residues are part of each CDR3. A D gene is named only where the DNA matches it firmly. Clone size appears in some rows only: once, few, many, or a class for an expanded clone.

v_call	d_call	j_call	clone_size	cdr3_aa	cdr3_nt
TRBV11-1	TRBD2	TRBJ2-5	.	CASSPPGLATRETQYF	TGTGCCAGCAGCCCCCCGGGACTAGCAACCAGGGAGACCCAGTACTTC
TRBV9	.	TRBJ1-5	.	CASSVGQDSNQPQHF	TGTGCCAGCAGCGTAGGACAGGATAGCAATCAGCCCCAGCATTTT
TRBV9	TRBD2	TRBJ2-3	.	CASSDLSGSSSDTQYF	TGTGCCAGCAGCGACCTTAGCGGGAGCAGTTCCGATACGCAGTATTTT
TRBV4-1	.	TRBJ1-4	.	CASSQEPQGTNEKLFF	TGCGCCAGCAGCCAAGAACCTCAGGGAACTAATGAAAAACTGTTTTTT
TRBV5-1	TRBD2	TRBJ2-3	.	CASSYSGTSGTDTQYF	TGCGCCAGCAGTTACTCCGGGACTAGCGGCACAGATACGCAGTATTTT
TRBV24-1	TRBD1	TRBJ2-5	.	CATSDPTGQGLSRWTQYF	TGTGCCACCAGTGATCCAACAGGACAGGGGCTTTCAAGGTGGACCCAGTACTTC
TRBV7-8	TRBD2	TRBJ2-7	.	CASSLARLAAPGEQYF	TGTGCCAGCAGCTTAGCGCGGCTAGCGGCCCCGGGTGAGCAGTACTTC
TRBV6-4	TRBD1	TRBJ1-1	few	CASTDRGEAFF	TGTGCCAGCACGGACAGGGGTGAAGCTTTCTTT
TRBV5-1	TRBD1	TRBJ2-7	few	CASSPTRTGTVSYEQYF	TGCGCCAGCAGCCCAACCCGAACCGGGACAGTCTCCTACGAGCAGTACTTC
TRBV4-1	.	TRBJ1-5	.	CASSQWGVGIEPQHF	TGCGCCAGCAGCCAATGGGGAGTAGGAATCGAGCCCCAGCATTTT
TRBV5-4	.	TRBJ2-4	.	CASRFVGQGPNIQYF	TGTGCCAGCAGGTTCGTTGGGCAGGGGCCAAACATTCAGTACTTC